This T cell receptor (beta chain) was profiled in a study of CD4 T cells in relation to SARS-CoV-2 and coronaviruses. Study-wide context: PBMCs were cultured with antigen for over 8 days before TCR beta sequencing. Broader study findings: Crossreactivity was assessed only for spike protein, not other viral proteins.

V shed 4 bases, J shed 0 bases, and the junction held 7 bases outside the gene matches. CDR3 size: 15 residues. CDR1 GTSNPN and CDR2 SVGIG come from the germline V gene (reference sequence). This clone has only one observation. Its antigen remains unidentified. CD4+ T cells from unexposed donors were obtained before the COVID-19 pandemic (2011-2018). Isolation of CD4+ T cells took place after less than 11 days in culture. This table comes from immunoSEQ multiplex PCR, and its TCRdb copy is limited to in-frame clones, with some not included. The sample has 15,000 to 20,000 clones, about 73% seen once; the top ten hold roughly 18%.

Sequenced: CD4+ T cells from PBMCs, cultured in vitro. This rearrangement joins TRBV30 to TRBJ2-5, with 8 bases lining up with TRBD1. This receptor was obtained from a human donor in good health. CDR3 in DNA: TGTGCCTGGAATAGTCGGGGACAGGACCAAGAGACCCAGTACTTC. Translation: CAWNSRGQDQETQYF.